These 19 T cell receptor beta chains came from one sample sequenced in a study of identical twins. From the 5' RACE reads, TCRdb called clonotypes with MiXCR, one entry per CDR3 protein. The top ten clones hold around 0.25% of a sample with 1.5 million to 2 million distinct CDR3 sequences, about 32% of them seen once. The sequencing input was cord blood. Source of these receptors: a newborn girl in good health.

This rearrangement joins TRBV7-6 to TRBJ1-2; 8 bases agree with TRBD1. The germline V gene has CDR1 SGHVS and CDR2 FNYEAQ. The CDR3 spans 14 residues. V trimming: 1 base; J trimming: 7 bases; junction bases outside the gene matches: 5. The CDR3 sequence: CASSLDGQGFGYTF. The CDR3 nucleotides read TGTGCCAGCAGCTTAGACGGACAGGGATTTGGCTACACCTTC. Complete variable domain (other parts from reference TRBV7-6 and TRBJ1-2): GAGVSQSPRYKVTKRGQDVALRCDPISGHVSLYWYRQALGQGPEFLTYFNYEAQQDKSGLPNDRFSAERPEGSISTLTIQRTEQRDSAMYRCASSLDGQGFGYTFGSGTRLTVV.

This clonotype has more than one count but fewer than ten. An end of the junction does not agree with germline; a read error may underlie this. CDR3: CASSYPDRNAEAFF. The CDR3 DNA is TGTGCCAGCAGCTACCCAGACAGGAACGCTGAAGCTTTCTTT. The chain couples TRBV6-2 or TRBV6-3 to TRBJ1-1; the D gene is possibly TRBD1 (6 bases). This CDR3 has 14 residues. Germline CDR1 MNHEY, CDR2 SVGEGT.

This clonotype was observed a few times. J is TRBJ2-5 and V is TRBV5-1; possible D gene TRBD2, 6 bases. The ends were cut back, 0 bases at V and 1 base at J, with 10 bases in the middle. Germline V gene data show CDR1 as SGHRS and CDR2 as YFSETQ. The CDR3 has 15 amino acids. The CDR3 loop is CASSLAGRGQETQYF. In DNA form, the CDR3 reads TGCGCCAGCAGCTTGGCCGGGCGGGGCCAAGAGACCCAGTACTTC.

The chain is built from TRBV13 and TRBJ2-1, with TRBD2 matching over 9 bases. Germline CDR1 is PRHDT and CDR2 is FYEKMQ (reference sequence). CDR3 length: 15 amino acids. With 2 bases clipped from V and 8 bases from J, the junction kept 7 bases outside the gene matches. CDR3 sequence (DNA): TGTGCCAGCAGCTTATCGGGCGGGGGGGCCGATGAGCAGTTCTTC. Its protein product is CASSLSGGGADEQFF.

V usage is TRBV20-1 and J usage is TRBJ2-3, with 10 bases aligning to TRBD2. Germline CDR1 reads DFQATT; CDR2 reads SNEGSKA (reference sequence). Trimming took 3 bases from V and 2 from J; bases not matched to a gene: 5. CDR3 size: 15 residues. The CDR3 DNA is TGCAGTGCTAGTTTGACTAGCGGGTTCACAGATACGCAGTATTTT. Its protein is CSASLTSGFTDTQYF.

The chain links TRBV3-1 to TRBJ2-3; 14 nucleotides line up with TRBD2. The CDR3 is made up of 20 amino acids. CDR1 is LGHDT and CDR2 is YNNKEL in the germline V gene (reference sequence). The V and J ends lost 2 bases and 0 bases, in that order; junction bases with no gene match: 10. CDR3 sequence (DNA): TGTGCCAGCAGCCAATCTGGACTAGCGGGAGGCGTCGCTAGCACAGATACGCAGTATTTT. Translating gives CASSQSGLAGGVASTDTQYF.

The chain is built from TRBV20-1 and TRBJ2-2, with 12 bases identical to TRBD2. CDR1 and CDR2 from the germline V gene are DFQATT and SNEGSKA (reference sequence). The CDR3 consists of 15 residues. The junction had 4 bases not matched to a gene; V was cut back by 3 bases and J by 5 bases. CDR3 sequence: CSARVTSGRTGELFF. DNA for the CDR3: TGCAGTGCTAGGGTGACTAGCGGGAGAACCGGGGAGCTGTTTTTT.

V gene TRBV12-3 or TRBV12-4 combines with J gene TRBJ1-1; 7 bases map to TRBD1. V was pared by 6 bases and J by 0 bases, with 4 bases of the junction left unmatched. The CDR3 consists of 14 residues. This CDR3 is CASRWTGLNTEAFF. CDR3 nucleotide sequence: TGTGCCAGCAGATGGACAGGCCTGAACACTGAAGCTTTCTTT.

This clonotype was recorded at least ten times. The rearrangement joins TRBV11-1 to TRBJ2-3; 8 bases are a match to TRBD1. The CDR3 covers 12 residues. Germline-derived CDR1 and CDR2 are SGHAT and FQDESV (reference sequence). J gave up 6 bases and V 5 bases, and 1 base lay outside the gene matches. The CDR3 region is CASSRDRDTQYF. The CDR3 region has the DNA TGTGCCAGCAGCCGGGACAGGGATACGCAGTATTTT.

This clonotype was picked up a small number of times. This sequence joins TRBV3-1 and TRBJ2-1; 10 nucleotides match TRBD2. Germline loops: CDR1 LGHDT, CDR2 YNNKEL (reference sequence). The junction had 8 bases not matched to a gene; V was cut back by 3 bases and J by 6 bases. The CDR3 sequence is 16 residues long. The chain's CDR3 is CASSQHLAGEINEQFF. CDR3 bases: TGTGCCAGCAGCCAGCACCTAGCGGGAGAGATCAATGAGCAGTTCTTC.

V and J are TRBV21-1 and TRBJ2-5; TRBD1, as called in the table, went unchecked against the DNA. TRBV21-1 is tagged as a pseudogene. The CDR3 spans 14 residues. In DNA, the CDR3 is TGTGCCAGCAGCAAAGCGGGACAACAAGAGACCCAGTACTTC. It translates to CASSKAGQQETQYF.

Only a few counts were recorded for this clonotype. The rearrangement joins TRBV24-1 to TRBJ2-7; 7 nucleotides align to TRBD1. J was trimmed by 0 bases and V by 3 bases; bases with no gene match: 4. The CDR3 has 15 residues. CDR1 and CDR2 (germline): KGHDR, SFDVKD. CDR3 protein: CATSDGRDSSYEQYF. The CDR3 nucleotides are TGTGCCACCAGTGATGGCCGGGACAGCTCCTACGAGCAGTACTTC.

This chain links TRBV5-1 with TRBJ1-4; D gene ambiguous. Trimming left V 3 bases short and J 7 bases short, with 7 bases between. This CDR3 has 12 amino acids. Germline CDR1 and CDR2: SGHRS and YFSETQ. This CDR3 reads CASSSDGEKLFF. The CDR3 nucleotides are TGCGCCAGCAGCTCCGACGGTGAAAAACTGTTTTTT.

This clonotype showed up just a few times. The V gene is TRBV7-2, the J gene TRBJ2-4; D not resolved. Germline CDR1 is SGHTA and CDR2 is FQGNSA. The ends were cut back, 1 base at V and 9 bases at J, with 13 bases in the middle. The length of the CDR3 is 14 residues. The CDR3 DNA reads as TGTGCCAGCAGCTTAGTTCAGCATAGAGGCATTCAGTACTTC. Protein: CASSLVQHRGIQYF.

The rearrangement uses TRBV4-1 and TRBJ2-5; D unclear. CDR1 is MGHRA and CDR2 is YSYEKL in the germline V gene. Deletions cut 1 base from V and 5 bases from J, with 11 bases between. The CDR3 runs to 14 residues. In DNA, the CDR3 is TGCGCCAGCAGCCAAGTCCGGGCATTGGAGACCCAGTACTTC. Its translation is CASSQVRALETQYF.

Ten or more counts support this clonotype. V is TRBV29-1 and J is TRBJ1-5, with D unresolved. V was clipped by 4 bases and J by 5 bases, with 12 bases between them. Germline CDR1 SQVTM, CDR2 ANQGSEA. The CDR3 consists of 13 residues. The CDR3 DNA sequence: TGCAGCGTTGCTAGCAAATGGGATCAGCCCCAGCATTTT. This translates into CSVASKWDQPQHF.

V is TRBV5-1 and J is TRBJ2-7, with 11 nucleotides matching TRBD2. The V gene's germline CDR1 is SGHRS and CDR2 YFSETQ. The CDR3 contains 15 residues. V was clipped by 0 bases and J by 5 bases; unmatched bases: 4. The CDR3 region is CASSLGGTSGDEQYF. The CDR3 DNA sequence: TGCGCCAGCAGCTTGGGGGGGACTAGCGGTGACGAGCAGTACTTC.

The V and J genes are TRBV27 and TRBJ2-5; 7 bases line up with TRBD1. Germline CDR1 reads MNHEY; CDR2 reads SMNVEV (reference sequence). Germline trimming cut 0 bases from V and 7 bases from J; bases unmatched to any gene: 5. The CDR3 spans 14 residues. The CDR3 loop is CASSLSAGGRTQYF. CDR3 nucleotides: TGTGCCAGCAGTTTATCGGCAGGGGGTAGGACCCAGTACTTC.

CDR3 region: CASIQGLGSYNEQYF. CDR3 bases: TGCGCCAGCATTCAGGGGCTAGGCTCCTACAATGAGCAGTACTTC. This rearrangement joins TRBV5-1 to TRBJ2-1, with a tentative D call TRBD1 (6 bases). The DNA end lines up better with TRBJ2-7; the J call may be wrong. CDR1 and CDR2 (germline): SGHRS, YFSETQ. This CDR3 contains 15 residues.